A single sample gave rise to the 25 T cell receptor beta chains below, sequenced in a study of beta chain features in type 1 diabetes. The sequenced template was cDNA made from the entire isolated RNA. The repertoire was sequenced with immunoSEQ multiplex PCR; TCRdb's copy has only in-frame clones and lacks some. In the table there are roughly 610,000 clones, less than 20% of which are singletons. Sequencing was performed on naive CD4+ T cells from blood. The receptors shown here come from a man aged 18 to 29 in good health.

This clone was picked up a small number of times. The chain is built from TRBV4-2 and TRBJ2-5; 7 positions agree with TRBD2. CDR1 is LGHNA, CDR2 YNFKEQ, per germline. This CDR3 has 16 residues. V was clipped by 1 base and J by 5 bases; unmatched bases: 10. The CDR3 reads CASSQGPSRGGETQYF. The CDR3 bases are TGTGCCAGCAGCCAAGGCCCCTCGCGGGGAGGGGAGACCCAGTACTTC.

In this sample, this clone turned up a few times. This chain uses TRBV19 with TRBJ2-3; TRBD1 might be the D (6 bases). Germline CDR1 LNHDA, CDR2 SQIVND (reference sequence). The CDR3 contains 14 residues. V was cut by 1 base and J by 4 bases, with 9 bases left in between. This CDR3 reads CASSIGTVSDTQYF. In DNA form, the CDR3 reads TGTGCCAGTAGTATAGGGACAGTTTCAGATACGCAGTATTTT.

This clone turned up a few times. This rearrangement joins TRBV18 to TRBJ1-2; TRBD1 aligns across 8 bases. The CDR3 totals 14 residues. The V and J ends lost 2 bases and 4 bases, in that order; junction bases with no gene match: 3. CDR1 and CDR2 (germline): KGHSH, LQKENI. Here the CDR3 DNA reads TGTGCCAGCTCACCAGGGACAGGCATCTATGGCTACACCTTC. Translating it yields CASSPGTGIYGYTF.

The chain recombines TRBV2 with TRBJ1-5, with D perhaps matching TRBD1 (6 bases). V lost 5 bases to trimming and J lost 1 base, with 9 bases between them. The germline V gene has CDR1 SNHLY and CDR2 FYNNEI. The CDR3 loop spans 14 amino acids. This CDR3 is CASSRGGSNQPQHF. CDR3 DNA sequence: TGTGCCAGCAGTAGGGGGGGCAGCAATCAGCCCCAGCATTTT.

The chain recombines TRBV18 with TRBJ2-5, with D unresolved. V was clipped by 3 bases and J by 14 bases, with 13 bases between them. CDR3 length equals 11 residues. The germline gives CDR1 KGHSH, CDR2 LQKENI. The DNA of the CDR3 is TGTGCCAGCTCACCGTTAACAGCCCGATACTTC. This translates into CASSPLTARYF.

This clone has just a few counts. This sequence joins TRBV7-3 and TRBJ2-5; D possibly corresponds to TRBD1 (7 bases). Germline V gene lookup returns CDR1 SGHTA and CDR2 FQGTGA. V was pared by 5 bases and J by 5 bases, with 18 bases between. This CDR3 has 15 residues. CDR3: CASSPEGQPRETQYF. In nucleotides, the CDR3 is TGTGCCAGCAGCCCGGAGGGACAGCCACGGGAGACCCAGTACTTC.

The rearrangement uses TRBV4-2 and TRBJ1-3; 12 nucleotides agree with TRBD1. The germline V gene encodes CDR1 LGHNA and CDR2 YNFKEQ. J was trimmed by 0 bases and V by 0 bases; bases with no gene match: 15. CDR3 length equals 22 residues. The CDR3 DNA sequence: TGTGCCAGCAGCCAAGACCGTGCGGGGACAGGGGGCCGGATCCTCTCTGGAAACACCATATATTTT. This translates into CASSQDRAGTGGRILSGNTIYF.

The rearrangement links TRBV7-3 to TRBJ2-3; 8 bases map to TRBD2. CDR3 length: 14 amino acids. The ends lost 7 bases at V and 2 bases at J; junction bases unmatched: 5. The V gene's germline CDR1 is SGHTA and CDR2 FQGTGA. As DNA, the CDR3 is TGTGCCAGCACCCCGGGGGGGTCCACAGATACGCAGTATTTT. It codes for CASTPGGSTDTQYF. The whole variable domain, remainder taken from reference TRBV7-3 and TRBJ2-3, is GAGVSQTPSNKVTEKGKYVELRCDPISGHTALYWYRQSLGQGPEFLIYFQGTGAADDSGLPNDRFFAVRPEGSVSTLKIQRTERGDSAVYLCASTPGGSTDTQYFGPGTRLTVL.

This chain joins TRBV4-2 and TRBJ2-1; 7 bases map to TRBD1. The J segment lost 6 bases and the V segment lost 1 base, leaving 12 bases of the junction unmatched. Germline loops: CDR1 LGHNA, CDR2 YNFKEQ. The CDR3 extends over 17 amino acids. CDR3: CASSQVSPRQGFNEQFF. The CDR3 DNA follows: TGTGCCAGCAGCCAAGTATCCCCGAGACAGGGTTTCAATGAGCAGTTCTTC.

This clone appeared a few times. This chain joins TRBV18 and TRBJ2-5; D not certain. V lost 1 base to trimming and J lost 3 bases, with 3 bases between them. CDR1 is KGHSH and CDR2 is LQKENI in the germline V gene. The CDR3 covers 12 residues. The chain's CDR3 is CASSPRKETQYF. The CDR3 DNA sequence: TGTGCCAGCTCACCACGGAAAGAGACCCAGTACTTC.

CDR3 loop: CASSPNSGVSGANVLTF. The CDR3, as DNA: TGTGCCAGCAGTCCTAATTCAGGAGTATCTGGGGCCAACGTCCTGACTTTC. V and J are TRBV28 and TRBJ2-6; D unclear. V was clipped by 5 bases and J by 1 base, with 15 bases between them. The CDR3 length is 17 residues. Germline V gene lookup returns CDR1 MDHEN and CDR2 SYDVKM.

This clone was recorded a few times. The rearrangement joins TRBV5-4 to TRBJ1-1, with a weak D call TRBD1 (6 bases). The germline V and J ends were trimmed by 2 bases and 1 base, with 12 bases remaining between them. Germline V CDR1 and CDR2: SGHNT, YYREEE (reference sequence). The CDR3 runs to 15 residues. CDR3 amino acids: CASSFPTGENTEAFF. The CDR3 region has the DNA TGTGCCAGCAGCTTCCCGACAGGAGAGAACACTGAAGCTTTCTTT.

The CDR3 DNA reads TGCGCCAGCAGCCAAGGAGGGCAGACTACTAGCACAGATACGCAGTATTTT. This codes for CASSQGGQTTSTDTQYF. V gene TRBV4-3 combines with J gene TRBJ2-3, with D perhaps TRBD2 (5 bases). V was shortened by 1 base and J by 0 bases, with 14 bases between the two germline ends. Germline V gene lookup returns CDR1 LGHNA and CDR2 YSLEER. The CDR3 consists of 17 residues.

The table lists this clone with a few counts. The CDR3 DNA is TGCGCCAGCAGCATCAGGGGTCCTCCGGGGAATGAGCAGTTCTTC. This sequence encodes CASSIRGPPGNEQFF. V usage is TRBV5-1 and J usage is TRBJ2-1, with TRBD1 as a possible D gene (6 bases). Germline loops: CDR1 SGHRS, CDR2 YFSETQ. Between the trimmed V and J ends, which lost 4 bases and 7 bases, there was a span of 18 bases. The CDR3 totals 15 residues.

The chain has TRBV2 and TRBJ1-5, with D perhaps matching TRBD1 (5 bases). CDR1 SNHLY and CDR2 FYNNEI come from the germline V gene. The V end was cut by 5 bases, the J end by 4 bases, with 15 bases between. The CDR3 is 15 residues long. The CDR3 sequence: CASSRTGTRNQPQHF. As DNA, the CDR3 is TGTGCCAGCAGTCGAACAGGAACTAGGAATCAGCCCCAGCATTTT.

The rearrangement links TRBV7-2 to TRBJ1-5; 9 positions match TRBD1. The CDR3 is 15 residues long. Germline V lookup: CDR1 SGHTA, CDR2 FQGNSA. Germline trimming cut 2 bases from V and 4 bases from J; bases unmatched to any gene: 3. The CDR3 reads CASSLSGTGNQPQHF. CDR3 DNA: TGTGCCAGCAGCTTAAGCGGGACAGGGAATCAGCCCCAGCATTTT.

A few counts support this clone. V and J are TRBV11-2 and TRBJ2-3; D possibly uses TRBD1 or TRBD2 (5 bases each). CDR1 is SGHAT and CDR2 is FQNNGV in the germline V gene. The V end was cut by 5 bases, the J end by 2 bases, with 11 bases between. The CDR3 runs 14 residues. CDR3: CASSPGTLTDTQYF. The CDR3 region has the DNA TGTGCCAGCAGCCCCGGGACGCTCACAGATACGCAGTATTTT.

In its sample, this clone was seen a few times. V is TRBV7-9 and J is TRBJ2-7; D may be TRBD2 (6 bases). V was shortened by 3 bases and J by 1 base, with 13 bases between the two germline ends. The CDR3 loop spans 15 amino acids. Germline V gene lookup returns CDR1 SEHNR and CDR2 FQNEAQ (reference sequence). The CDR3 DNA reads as TGTGCCAGCAGCTTTCCTAGCAGCGGGTCCTACGAGCAGTACTTC. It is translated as CASSFPSSGSYEQYF.

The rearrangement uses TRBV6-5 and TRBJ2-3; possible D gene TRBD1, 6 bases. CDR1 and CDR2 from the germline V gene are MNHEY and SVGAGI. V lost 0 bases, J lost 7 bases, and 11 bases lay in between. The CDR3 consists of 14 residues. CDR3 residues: CASSYSLDSNTQYF. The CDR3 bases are TGTGCCAGCAGTTACTCCCTGGACAGCAATACGCAGTATTTT.

The CDR3 DNA sequence: TGTGCCAGCAGCTTGGAACATGGAACAGATACGCAGTATTTT. Protein: CASSLEHGTDTQYF. V is TRBV5-4 and J is TRBJ2-3; D uncertain. Trimming left V 0 bases short and J 3 bases short, with 8 bases between. Germline V gene lookup returns CDR1 SGHNT and CDR2 YYREEE (reference sequence). The CDR3 covers 14 residues.

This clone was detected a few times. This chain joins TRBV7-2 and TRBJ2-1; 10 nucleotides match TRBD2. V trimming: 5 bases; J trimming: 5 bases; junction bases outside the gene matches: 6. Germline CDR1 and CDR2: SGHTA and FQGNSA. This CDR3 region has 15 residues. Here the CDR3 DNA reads TGTGCCAGCAGCCCTAGCGGGAGCAACAACAATGAGCAGTTCTTC. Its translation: CASSPSGSNNNEQFF.

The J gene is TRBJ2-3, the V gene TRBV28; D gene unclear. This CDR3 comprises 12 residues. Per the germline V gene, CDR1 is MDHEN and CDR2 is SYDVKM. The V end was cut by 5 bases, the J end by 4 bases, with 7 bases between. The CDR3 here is CASSRQPDTQYF. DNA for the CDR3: TGTGCCAGCAGTCGCCAGCCAGATACGCAGTATTTT.

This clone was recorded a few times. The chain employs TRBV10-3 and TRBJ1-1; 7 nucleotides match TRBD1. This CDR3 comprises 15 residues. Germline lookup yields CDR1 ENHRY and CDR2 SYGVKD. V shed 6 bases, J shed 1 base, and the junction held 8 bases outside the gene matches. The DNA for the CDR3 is TGTGCCATCAGCCTTACTGGGACAGCGAACACTGAAGCTTTCTTT. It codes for CAISLTGTANTEAFF.

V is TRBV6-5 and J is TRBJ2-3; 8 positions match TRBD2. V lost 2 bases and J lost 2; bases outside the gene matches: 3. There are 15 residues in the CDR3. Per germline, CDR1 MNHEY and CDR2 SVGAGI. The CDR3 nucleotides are TGTGCCAGCAGTTACCAGCGGGGGATCACAGATACGCAGTATTTT. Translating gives CASSYQRGITDTQYF.

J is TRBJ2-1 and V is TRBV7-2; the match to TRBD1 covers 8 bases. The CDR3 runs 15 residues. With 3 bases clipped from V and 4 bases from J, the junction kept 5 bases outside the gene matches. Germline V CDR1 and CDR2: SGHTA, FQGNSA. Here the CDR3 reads CASSFSRTGYNEQFF. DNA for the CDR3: TGTGCCAGCAGCTTCTCCAGGACAGGGTACAATGAGCAGTTCTTC.